This is a list of T cell receptor beta chains from one sample in a study of shared clonotypes between healthy human individuals. Data came from immunoSEQ multiplex PCR; TCRdb stores just in-frame clones and leaves some out. The profile shows hundreds of thousands of clones, 90% to 95% of them singletons. Sequencing was performed on naive CD8+ T cells sorted from blood. These receptor sequences come from a young man in good health. CDR3s include the opening cysteine and the closing phenylalanine or tryptophan.

j_gene | v_gene | CDR3aa
TRBJ2-1 | TRBV7-9 | CASSPSLTDPYNEQFF
TRBJ2-3 | TRBV9 | CASSAGLAGRDTQYF
TRBJ2-5 | TRBV5-6 | CASSSGTSPRETQYF
TRBJ2-1 | TRBV19 | CASSHGTTFYNEQFF
TRBJ2-3 | TRBV7-2 | CASTLGPYTDTQYF
TRBJ1-2 | TRBV6-5 | CASSYTGTASSYGYTF
TRBJ2-5 | TRBV7-7 | CASSLWDSSQETQYF
TRBJ2-2 | TRBV19 | CASTPGQRTGELFF
TRBJ2-7 | TRBV27 | CASIGVTDEQYF
TRBJ2-1 | TRBV19 | CASSNPGLAAQRSYNEQFF
TRBJ2-7 | TRBV27 | CASSLSTGGYEQYF
TRBJ2-1 | TRBV7-9 | CASSFGFDEQFF
TRBJ1-1 | TRBV27 | CASSTRQNTEAFF
TRBJ2-5 | TRBV7-7 | CASSLGPRDDQETQYF
TRBJ2-7 | TRBV7-8 | CASKNRQTSYEQYF
TRBJ2-1 | TRBV12-5 | CASGRSAYNEQFF
TRBJ2-7 | TRBV4-1 | CASRPEGGTSYEQYF
TRBJ2-5 | TRBV5-1 | CASSLGLVETQYF
TRBJ1-4 | TRBV4-1 | CASSQGINEKLFF
TRBJ2-6 | TRBV11-3 | CASSLVADRVPGANVLTF
TRBJ1-5 | TRBV27 | CASSLWGGQPQHF
TRBJ2-7 | TRBV9 | CASSGGDIAYEQYF
TRBJ2-1 | TRBV6-5 | CASSYGGGGLQFF
TRBJ2-7 | TRBV19 | CASSTSGPVRGGLYEQYF
TRBJ2-7 | TRBV29-1 | CSVAREITYEQYF
TRBJ2-5 | TRBV14 | CASSHLGSWGETQYF
TRBJ2-1 | TRBV4-3 | CASSQTRGQGASNEQFF
TRBJ2-3 | TRBV14 | CASSPTGARTDTQYF